The 5 T cell receptor beta chains presented below share a single source sample, sequenced in a study of early T cells in non-severe SARS-CoV-2 infection. TCRdb fed the 5' RACE reads into MiXCR, producing one record per CDR3 protein. The profile shows under 35,000 distinct CDR3 sequences, roughly 5% of them singletons. Sequencing used whole blood. Receptors originate from an adult who was a healthcare worker with PCR-confirmed SARS-CoV-2 infection or an uninfected control (not recorded which).

This chain joins TRBV20-1 and TRBJ2-3, with D perhaps matching TRBD1 (6 bases). V was pared by 5 bases and J by 3 bases, with 21 bases between. The CDR3 is 16 amino acids. Germline CDR1 and CDR2: DFQATT and SNEGSKA (reference sequence). Here the CDR3 reads CSAAGVRDMRTDTQYF. In DNA, the CDR3 is TGCAGTGCTGCAGGAGTCCGGGACATGAGAACAGATACGCAGTATTTT.

In its sample, this clonotype was seen many times. The chain combines TRBV7-3 with TRBJ1-5; D is unclear. The CDR3 totals 13 residues. V was clipped by 5 bases and J by 7 bases, with 12 bases between them. CDR1 SGHTA and CDR2 FQGTGA come from the germline V gene. The CDR3 region is CASSPSERQPQHF. The CDR3 DNA reads as TGTGCCAGCAGCCCCTCGGAGAGACAGCCCCAGCATTTT.

This clonotype was detected ten times or more. The chain recombines TRBV4-1 with TRBJ2-7, with TRBD2 as a possible D gene (5 bases). The CDR3 length is 14 residues. Deletions cut 1 base from V and 2 bases from J, with 9 bases between. Germline CDR1 reads MGHRA; CDR2 reads YSYEKL. This CDR3 is CASSQASSPYEQYF. The DNA for the CDR3 is TGCGCCAGCAGCCAAGCCTCTAGCCCCTACGAGCAGTACTTC.

By share of the sample, this clonotype is medium-sized. V usage is TRBV20-1 and J usage is TRBJ2-7, with 7 bases that match TRBD2. The trim removed 3 bases at V and 3 bases at J, leaving 8 bases unmatched. Per germline, CDR1 DFQATT and CDR2 SNEGSKA (reference sequence). CDR3 length: 14 residues. In DNA, the CDR3 is TGCAGTGCTAGGCGTGGGGGAGGGGACTACGAGCAGTACTTC. Encoded protein: CSARRGGGDYEQYF.

This clonotype came up a few times. The chain's CDR3 is CASKNPAGELFF. CDR3 in DNA: TGTGCCAGCAAAAATCCCGCCGGGGAGCTGTTTTTT. The chain couples TRBV7-3 to TRBJ2-2; D is ambiguous. CDR1 is SGHTA and CDR2 is FQGTGA in the germline V gene. The CDR3 spans 12 residues. Trimming stripped 7 bases from V and 6 bases from J, with 9 bases between.